A few counts support the clone carrying this TCR beta chain. Antigen unknown. This sample is part of a study of identical twins. The study's findings and limits: Carriage of fewer insertions was seen in abundant cord blood beta clonotypes, whereas memory repertoires showed none. Beta out-of-frame sequences showed weaker excess sharing between twins.

A universal primer site was added by template switching, and unique molecular identifiers were carried by the cDNA. TCRdb re-derived calls from the 5' RACE reads in MiXCR, one entry per CDR3 protein. Of about 550,000 distinct CDR3 sequences detected, about 22% appear once; the ten largest clones hold about 0.48%. Germline V gene data show CDR1 as ENHRY and CDR2 as SYGVKD. The CDR3 sequence is 15 residues long. Trimming took off 4 bases at V and 4 bases at J, with 16 bases between the two ends. These records were also assigned to another study, of yellow fever vaccine responses in identical twins.

This clonotype originated in a woman younger than 35 in good health. V and J are TRBV10-3 and TRBJ2-5; D assignment may be TRBD1 or TRBD2 (6 bases each). The sequencing sample was made of CD4+ T cells sorted from blood. The CDR3 bases are TGTGCCATCAGTGCACAGGGAGGAGGGGGAGAGACCCAGTACTTC. Amino acid sequence: CAISAQGGGGETQYF.